This entry lists 5 T cell receptor beta chains sequenced from one sample in a study of blood T cell repertoires in COVID-19. This table comes from immunoSEQ multiplex PCR, and its TCRdb copy is limited to in-frame clones, with some not included. The sample contains under 100,000 clones, around 90% of which appear only once. The source material was peripheral blood. These TCRs come from a man aged 60 to 75 with COVID-19, enrolled during active disease.

The chain combines TRBV24-1 with TRBJ2-7; possibly TRBD1 for D (6 bases). Germline CDR1 KGHDR, CDR2 SFDVKD. This CDR3 is 15 amino acids long. Trimming left V 3 bases short and J 4 bases short, with 15 bases between. The CDR3 reads CATSDPRQDRYEQYF. CDR3 nucleotide sequence: TGTGCCACCAGTGATCCCAGACAGGATCGGTACGAGCAGTACTTC.

This clone occurred once. V and J are TRBV7-9 and TRBJ2-1; 12 bases fit TRBD2. The J segment lost 9 bases and the V segment lost 4 bases, leaving 4 bases of the junction unmatched. The CDR3 is made up of 14 amino acids. CDR1 and CDR2 from the germline V gene are SEHNR and FQNEAQ (reference sequence). CDR3 residues: CASSSTSGRGEQFF. The DNA for the CDR3 is TGTGCCAGCAGCTCGACTAGCGGGAGAGGTGAGCAGTTCTTC.

The V call is TRBV9, the J call TRBJ1-2; the D gene is possibly TRBD1 (6 bases). The V gene's germline CDR1 is SGDLS and CDR2 YYNGEE. This CDR3 is 14 amino acids long. V lost 0 bases and J 3 bases, leaving 9 bases between the germline ends. CDR3 region: CASSVAAGDYGYTF. As DNA, the CDR3 is TGTGCCAGCAGCGTAGCTGCAGGGGACTATGGCTACACCTTC.

In DNA form, the CDR3 reads TGTGCCAGCAGCTTGGGACTTAAGCAGTTCTTC. The encoded protein is CASSLGLKQFF. This chain joins TRBV14 and TRBJ2-1; TRBD2 might be the D (6 bases). CDR1 is SGHDN, CDR2 FVKESK, per germline. V lost 5 bases, J lost 11 bases, and 10 bases lay in between. The CDR3 extends over 11 amino acids.

J is TRBJ1-2 and V is TRBV10-1; D not certain. The CDR3 sequence is 15 residues long. Per germline, CDR1 WNHNN and CDR2 SYGVQD (reference sequence). With 3 bases removed from V and 2 bases from J, the gap between germline ends came to 13 bases. The CDR3 sequence is CASSDRGFPNYGYTF. The DNA for the CDR3 is TGCGCCAGCAGTGATCGCGGATTCCCGAACTATGGCTACACCTTC.